A selection of T cell receptor beta chains follows, all from one sample in a study of blood T cell repertoires in COVID-19. Produced via immunoSEQ multiplex PCR; TCRdb's table is partial and in-frame only. This table has over 25,000 clones, 78% appearing once. What was sequenced was peripheral blood. These receptors all stem from a man older than 75 with acute or convalescent COVID-19. CDR3s include the opening cysteine and the closing phenylalanine or tryptophan. The D gene is left open where the match is weak. A row's size may be missing; if present it is once, few, many or a size class.

J,D,V,size,length,DNA,CDR3
TRBJ2-1,TRBD2,TRBV5-1,-,18,TGCGCCAGCAGCTTAACCAAGTTAGCGGGGGGGCCCCCCAATGAGCAGTTCTTC,CASSLTKLAGGPPNEQFF
TRBJ2-7,TRBD1,TRBV13,-,13,TGTGCCAGCAGCGCCGACAGGGAGAACGAGCAGTACTTC,CASSADRENEQYF
TRBJ2-7,TRBD2,TRBV4-1,few,17,TGCGCCAGCAGCCTCCGGGGGGGGCTAGAGTCAGCCTACGAGCAGTACTTC,CASSLRGGLESAYEQYF
TRBJ2-5,-,TRBV7-8,-,17,TGTGCCAGCAGCCCCCACCGGGAGTATGGTCACGAAGAGACCCAGTACTTC,CASSPHREYGHEETQYF
TRBJ2-3,-,TRBV29-1,-,11,TGCAGCTCCCTTAGCACAGATACGCAGTATTTT,CSSLSTDTQYF
TRBJ2-3,TRBD2,TRBV19,-,16,TGTGCCAGTAGTATTCGCACTAGCGGGGGCACAGATACGCAGTATTTT,CASSIRTSGGTDTQYF
TRBJ2-1,-,TRBV6-5,-,15,TGTGCCAGCAGTTACAAGTTTGCGGGGATCGGTGAGCAGTTCTTC,CASSYKFAGIGEQFF
TRBJ2-5,-,TRBV5-6,-,14,TGTGCCAGCAGCTTCGCTTCACAGGGTGAGACCCAGTACTTC,CASSFASQGETQYF
TRBJ1-1,TRBD1,TRBV6-5,-,15,TGTGCCAGCAGTTACACCCCAGGGGGTGTCACTGAAGCTTTCTTT,CASSYTPGGVTEAFF
TRBJ1-2,TRBD1,TRBV14,few,15,TGTGCCAGCAGCCTACGGGACAGGGGGAACTATGGCTACACCTTC,CASSLRDRGNYGYTF